The T cell receptor beta chain described here comes from a study of T cell repertoires in ileal Crohn's disease. Study-wide results and limits: Clonal expansions were more frequent in active smokers than non-smokers at surgery. Compared with CD4 T cells, sorted CD8 cells carried more expanded clones.

Data came from immunoSEQ multiplex PCR; TCRdb stores just in-frame clones and leaves some out. The table lists over 5,000 clones, over 75% of them singletons, with about 12% in the top ten. The CDR3 contains 13 residues. Deletions cut 5 bases from V and 6 bases from J, with 12 bases between. In germline, CDR1 is LNHDA, CDR2 SQIVND (reference sequence). Adults with ileal or ileocolonic Crohn's disease and an indication for resection were eligible. A note on this clone: The antigen remains unidentified.

The chain carries TRBV19 and TRBJ2-3; TRBD2 might be the D (5 bases). This TCR was sampled from an adult with Crohn's disease. Sequencing was performed on ileal tissue. CDR3 DNA: TGTGCCAGTAGTTCGAGGGAGAGGGATACGCAGTATTTT. This codes for CASSSRERDTQYF.